A selection of T cell receptor beta chains follows, all from one sample in a study of cytomegalovirus exposure and HLA in healthy donors. TCRdb's copy holds only in-frame clones and misses some; the assay was immunoSEQ multiplex PCR. In the table there are 150,000 to 200,000 clones, 80% to 90% of which are singletons. Sequenced input: PBMCs. The receptors were sampled from a woman aged 45 to 65 in good health and CMV-seronegative. Each CDR3 is given with its conserved first and last residue. Size tells how often a clone was seen (once, few, many) or the class of an expanded clone, and some rows leave it out.

v_gene	abundance	CDR3aa
TRBV27	-	CASSPPGQTRFVQYF
TRBV28	-	CATLRKAGGNTGELFF
TRBV11-2	few	CASSLRSSGITDTQYF
TRBV19	-	CASSILQALYNEQFF
TRBV5-6	few	CASSRQGLSEAFF
TRBV27	once	CASSLSGGFQETQYF
TRBV14	-	CASSRQGMNTEAFF
TRBV21-1	-	CASSRDRGAYEQYF
TRBV11-2	few	CASSPVGGPDTGELFF
TRBV10-3	-	CAISSLSGTSYNEQFF
TRBV6-5	-	CASSYAGVNTEAFF
TRBV11-2	-	CASSLSGGAGPQYF
TRBV2	few	CASSVGQGRNTEAFF
TRBV28	-	CASSLFGQTSNQPQHF
TRBV7-6	-	CASSLGGSGERYTF
TRBV6-5	-	CASRKRGGVYEQYF
TRBV4-3	-	CASSQDNRQYNEQFF
TRBV28	-	CASSPFRLAGRETQYF
TRBV28	once	CASTPGGTGNEQFF
TRBV7-2	-	CASSFRGGAPGNTIYF
TRBV29-1	-	CSVVIGQVGAEAFF
TRBV7-9	-	CASSFGTNSGNTIYF
TRBV10-3	-	CAISEGTAENTEAFF
TRBV19	-	CASSRRLAGTGELFF
TRBV6-6	-	CASGLGPGELFF
TRBV7-9	-	CASSSSVWTGGYDGYTF
TRBV28	-	CASSNRGLYGYTF
TRBV2	-	CASHQQGWGEKLFF
TRBV4-2	few	CASREGLGDTGELFF
TRBV19	-	CASRANREGTEAFF
TRBV28	-	CASHRGHGYTF
TRBV11-2	-	CASSGTSGRVSGNEQFF
TRBV15	-	CATSLKRQLSNYGYTF
TRBV28	few	CASSTPTGLVDEQYF
TRBV27	-	CASSSAPGAQHF
TRBV19	once	CASRGDTRPQHF
TRBV6-6	-	CASSSPAGFEAFF
TRBV10-3	-	CAISESQGVYEQYF
TRBV2	-	CASSDSTGVWDEKLFF
TRBV29-1	-	CSVEVNSGNTIYF
TRBV2	-	CASSWDFYGYTF
TRBV10-3	-	CAISLGGTGTNEQFF
TRBV7-3	-	CASSLGQGTGYEQYF
TRBV7-2	-	CASSLVGTGSSDTQYF